A selection of T cell receptor beta chains follows, all from one sample in a study of shared T cell receptors in the human thymus. Method: immunoSEQ multiplex PCR; TCRdb's copy keeps in-frame clones and lacks some. The sample has 700,000 or so clones, roughly 88% seen once. These sequences were also reported in another study, on human thymus T cells.

Sequences were obtained from thymocytes. Source of these receptors: a girl younger than two with a congenital heart defect. Each CDR3 is given with its conserved first and last residue. The D gene is left open where the match is weak. Clone size is not always given. Where it is, it says once, few, many or a class for expanded clones.

-,TRBD1,TRBJ2-7,TRBV4-1,TGCGCCAGCAGCCAAGAATCCCAACAGGGGGCCTACGAGCAGTACTTC,CASSQESQQGAYEQYF
-,-,TRBJ2-5,TRBV18,TGTGCCAGCTCACCACCAATCATGGGGGCCCCCCAAGAGACCCAGTACTTC,CASSPPIMGAPQETQYF
-,-,TRBJ1-3,TRBV5-6,TGTGCCAGCAGCTTGTTGGTCATACAGGACCCCTCTGGAAACACCATATATTTT,CASSLLVIQDPSGNTIYF
-,-,TRBJ1-1,TRBV6-4,TGTGCCAGCAGTGATAGGGGAGGAACTGAAGCTTTCTTT,CASSDRGGTEAFF
-,TRBD1,TRBJ2-7,TRBV14,TGTGCCAGCAGCCAGGATACCGGGACAGGGCCCCCCCACGAGCAGTACTTC,CASSQDTGTGPPHEQYF
-,TRBD1,TRBJ2-1,TRBV25-1,TGTGCCAGCAGTGCGCCGGGACAGGTGTCTAGGGAGCAGTTCTTC,CASSAPGQVSREQFF
-,TRBD2,TRBJ2-4,TRBV2,TGTGCCAGCAGTGACCGATTAGCGGGGGGCCGATCGACGGTCAAAAACATTCAGTACTTC,CASSDRLAGGRSTVKNIQYF
-,-,TRBJ1-1,TRBV7-9,TGTGCCAGCAGCCCACACCCGTGGGCTTTCTTT,CASSPHPWAFF
-,TRBD1,TRBJ2-4,TRBV19,TGTGCCAGTAGCCCCTCCCAAGAGGCAGGGGGCGACAAAAACATTCAGTACTTC,CASSPSQEAGGDKNIQYF
-,TRBD1,TRBJ1-5,TRBV28,TGTGCCAGCAGTCCTGAACCCCCGGGACAGCAAGAACATCAGCCCCAGCATTTT,CASSPEPPGQQEHQPQHF
-,-,TRBJ1-1,TRBV2,TGTGCCAGCAGTGTGGTATCAGGGGTTCAGGACACTGAAGCTTTCTTT,CASSVVSGVQDTEAFF
-,-,TRBJ1-2,TRBV6-5,TGTGCCAGCAGTTACTCAGGAGGCTGTGGCTACACCTTC,CASSYSGGCGYTF
-,TRBD1,TRBJ2-7,TRBV6-5,TGTGCCAGCAGTCAAAGACAGGGGTCGGGGCAGTACTTC,CASSQRQGSGQYF
-,TRBD1,TRBJ1-1,TRBV4-1,TGCGCCAGCAGCCGAACCGACAGGGGGGTCACTGAAGCTTTCTTT,CASSRTDRGVTEAFF
-,-,TRBJ2-5,TRBV9,TGTGCCAGCAACCATCCGGCCGGGGTGTACCAAGAGACCCAGTACTTC,CASNHPAGVYQETQYF
-,TRBD2,TRBJ2-5,TRBV2,TGTGCCACTAAAAGTATCCCGACTAGCGGATTAGAGACCCAGTACTTC,CATKSIPTSGLETQYF
-,-,TRBJ1-6,TRBV9,TGTGCCAGCAGCGTAGGACAAAATAACATCGAATCGTCCTATAATTCACCCCTCCACTTT,CASSVGQNNIESSYNSPLHF
-,TRBD2,TRBJ2-7,TRBV7-2,TGTGCCAGCAGCTTGCTAGCGGGGGACTACGAGCAGTACTTC,CASSLLAGDYEQYF
-,-,TRBJ2-7,TRBV27,TGTGCCAGCAGTTTATCGACTACCGGGGGAAGCTCCTACGAGCAGTACTTC,CASSLSTTGGSSYEQYF
once,TRBD2,TRBJ2-3,TRBV28,TGTGCCAGCAGACGCAGCCTGGGACTAGCGGGGGGGCCTCCCCCAGATACGCAGTATTTT,CASRRSLGLAGGPPPDTQYF
-,-,TRBJ1-5,TRBV7-6,TGTGCCAGCAGCTTATTCGCGGGGGGAAGCAATCAGCCCCAGCATTTT,CASSLFAGGSNQPQHF
-,-,TRBJ1-5,TRBV15,TGTGCCACCAGCAGAGATATTCCCACAGGGTACCTAAATCAGCCCCAGCATTTT,CATSRDIPTGYLNQPQHF
-,TRBD2,TRBJ2-1,TRBV13,TGTGCCAGCAGCCCATCGGTCAGGACTAGCGGTACTTGCGATGAGCAGTTCTTC,CASSPSVRTSGTCDEQFF
-,TRBD1,TRBJ1-2,TRBV18,TGTGCCAGCTCACCACCGATAACCAGGGGGGGCTACACCTTC,CASSPPITRGGYTF
-,-,TRBJ2-7,TRBV29-1,TGCAGCGTTGTAACTGGACTAAAAGATTACGAGCAGTACTTC,CSVVTGLKDYEQYF
once,TRBD1,TRBJ1-5,TRBV19,TGTGCCAGTAGTACAGGGGGTCAGCCCCAGCATTTT,CASSTGGQPQHF
few,TRBD1,TRBJ1-1,TRBV18,TGTGCCAGCTCACCAGAAGAGAGGGGGCGAGGCACTGAAGCTTTCTTT,CASSPEERGRGTEAFF
once,TRBD2,TRBJ2-1,TRBV4-2,TGTGCCAGCAGCCAGCGGTCCGGGACTAGCGGGGGATGGAGCAATGAGCAGTTCTTC,CASSQRSGTSGGWSNEQFF
-,-,TRBJ2-5,TRBV10-1,TGCGCCAGCAGTGAACAGGGCCAAGAGACCCAGTACTTC,CASSEQGQETQYF
-,-,TRBJ2-3,TRBV9,TGTGCCAGCAGCGTAGCTCTACCTAGTTGGTCAGATACGCAGTATTTT,CASSVALPSWSDTQYF
-,-,TRBJ2-1,TRBV4-3,TGCGCCAGCAGCCAAGATCGCGGCAGACTAACCTACAATGGGCAGTTCTTC,CASSQDRGRLTYNGQFF
-,TRBD2,TRBJ2-3,TRBV29-1,TGCAGCGTTGTAACTAGCGGATTCACAGATACGCAGTATTTT,CSVVTSGFTDTQYF
-,-,TRBJ2-7,TRBV27,TGTGCCAGCAGTTGGCTAGCTCGCTCGCCCGACGAGCAGTACTTC,CASSWLARSPDEQYF
-,TRBD2,TRBJ2-5,TRBV4-1,TGCGCCAGCAGCCTCCGGACTAGCGGGGGAGAGACCCAGTACTTC,CASSLRTSGGETQYF
-,TRBD1,TRBJ1-1,TRBV2,TGTGCCAGCAGTGAGATAGACAGGGACACTGAAGCTTTCTTT,CASSEIDRDTEAFF
-,-,TRBJ2-7,TRBV7-2,TGTGCCAGCAGCTTAGTTGGGGCCTCCTACGAGCAGTACTTC,CASSLVGASYEQYF
-,TRBD1,TRBJ1-6,TRBV28,TGTGCCAGCAGTTTCCTCCACGGGCGACAGGGAAATTCACCCCTCCACTTT,CASSFLHGRQGNSPLHF
few,TRBD1,TRBJ1-4,TRBV5-1,TGCGCCAGCAGCCGACCGGGACAGGGTAATGAAAAACTGTTTTTT,CASSRPGQGNEKLFF
-,TRBD1,TRBJ2-1,TRBV10-3,TGTGCCATCAGCCAGACAGGGGTGGATGAGCAGTTCTTC,CAISQTGVDEQFF
-,-,TRBJ1-5,TRBV7-6,TGTGCCAGCAGCCTCAATCTCGGGACACTTTATAGCAATCAGCCCCAGCATTTT,CASSLNLGTLYSNQPQHF
-,TRBD1,TRBJ1-6,TRBV5-4,TGTGCCAGCAGCTCCGTTATGCAGACAGGGCGGTATTCACCCCTCCACTTT,CASSSVMQTGRYSPLHF
few,-,TRBJ1-2,TRBV9,TGTGCCAGCAGCACAGGACATGTTCTGTACTATGGCTACACCTTC,CASSTGHVLYYGYTF